This is a list of T cell receptor beta chains from one sample in a study of brain T cells in children with intractable seizures. Only in-frame clones appear in the TCRdb table, and some are missing; sequencing was by immunoSEQ multiplex PCR. The profile shows 50,000 to 80,000 clones, about 96% of them singletons. This specimen consisted of peripheral blood, obtained at surgery. The origin of the receptors is a boy under two years old with focal cortical dysplasia and intractable seizures. The CDR3 runs from the conserved cysteine through the conserved F or W. Fields, in order: clone size, V gene, D gene, J gene, CDR3 DNA, CDR3 protein. A D gene is named only where the DNA matches it firmly. Not all rows give a size; the values are once, few, many and, for expanded clones, a class.

>NA|TRBV10-3|TRBD1|TRBJ2-1
TGTGCCATCAGTGGGGACAGGGAGTACAATGAGCAGTTCTTC
CAISGDREYNEQFF
>once|TRBV20-1|NA|TRBJ2-2
TGCAGTGCGCTTAGGTCCGGGGAGCTGTTTTTT
CSALRSGELFF
>NA|TRBV7-9|NA|TRBJ2-3
TGTGCCAGCAGAGTTCGGAGGAACACAGATACGCAGTATTTT
CASRVRRNTDTQYF
>NA|TRBV9|NA|TRBJ1-4
TGTGCCAGCAGCGCCTCGTTTGGGGCAACTAATGAAAAACTGTTTTTT
CASSASFGATNEKLFF
>once|TRBV6-5|TRBD2|TRBJ2-5
TGTGCCAGCAGTCTGGCTAGCGGGGAACAAGAGACCCAGTACTTC
CASSLASGEQETQYF
>once|TRBV6-2/TRBV6-3|TRBD2|TRBJ2-3
TGTGCCAGCAGTTACTCCAGGACTAGCGTAGAAGATACGCAGTATTTT
CASSYSRTSVEDTQYF
>NA|TRBV5-8|TRBD2|TRBJ2-7
TGTGCCAGCAGCTTGTGGAGCGGGGGGCTGTACGAGCAGTACTTC
CASSLWSGGLYEQYF
>NA|TRBV7-9|NA|TRBJ1-3
TGTGCCAGCAGCCCCTTAGGACGGCCCTCTGGAAACACCATATATTTT
CASSPLGRPSGNTIYF
>NA|TRBV28|TRBD2|TRBJ2-1
TGTGCCAGCAGCGCGGGAGCCCTAAGGGAGCAGTTCTTC
CASSAGALREQFF
>NA|TRBV3-1/TRBV3-2|NA|TRBJ2-7
TGTGCCAGCAGCCTAGCGAAGGTCTACGAGCAGTACTTC
CASSLAKVYEQYF
>NA|TRBV7-2|NA|TRBJ2-5
TGTGCCAGCAGCGTCGCTTGGGGGGAGACCCAGTACTTC
CASSVAWGETQYF
>NA|TRBV7-8|NA|TRBJ2-5
TGTGCCAGCAGCTTAGAGGGGCAAGAGACCCAGTACTTC
CASSLEGQETQYF
>NA|TRBV7-8|NA|TRBJ1-6
TGTGCCAGCAGCTTAGTCGGCGGGTATTATAATTCACCCCTCCACTTT
CASSLVGGYYNSPLHF
>NA|TRBV7-8|TRBD1|TRBJ1-2
TGTGCCAGCAGCTTAGGAGACAGGGCTTACTATGGCTACACCTTC
CASSLGDRAYYGYTF
>NA|TRBV19|NA|TRBJ1-5
TGTGCCAGTAGTGTAAAGGGGTTTCAGCCCCAGCATTTT
CASSVKGFQPQHF
>NA|TRBV5-5|TRBD1|TRBJ2-1
TGTGCCAGCAGCTACGGGACAGGGGGCTACAATGAGCAGTTCTTC
CASSYGTGGYNEQFF
>once|TRBV6-2/TRBV6-3|NA|TRBJ1-6
TGTGCCAGCAGTTACATCTGGTCCGCTAATTCACCCCTCCACTTT
CASSYIWSANSPLHF
>NA|TRBV15|TRBD1|TRBJ2-7
TGTGCCACCAGCATTGACAGGGCTTCCTACGAGCAGTACTTC
CATSIDRASYEQYF
>NA|TRBV7-6|TRBD1|TRBJ2-4
TGTGCCAGCAGCGTCGGGACAGTGGGTCCCAAAAACATTCAGTACTTC
CASSVGTVGPKNIQYF
>NA|TRBV7-3|NA|TRBJ1-2
TGTGCCACCGAAAGTGGGAGGCCCTATGGCTACACCTTC
CATESGRPYGYTF
>NA|TRBV5-1|TRBD2|TRBJ2-3
TGCGCCAGCAGCACGGGACTAGCGGGGGGGCCGGGTGTGTATACGCAGTATTTT
CASSTGLAGGPGVYTQYF
>NA|TRBV2|NA|TRBJ2-7
TGTGCCAGCAGCAGGGTACCTAACTACGAGCAGTACTTC
CASSRVPNYEQYF
>NA|TRBV11-3|TRBD2|TRBJ2-1
TGTGCCAGCAGCTTAGGGACTAGCTCCTACAATGAGCAGTTCTTC
CASSLGTSSYNEQFF
>NA|TRBV7-9|TRBD2|TRBJ2-1
TGTGCCAGCAGCCCGGGACTAGCGGGAGTGACGGATGAGCAGTTCTTC
CASSPGLAGVTDEQFF
>NA|TRBV20-1|NA|TRBJ2-7
TGCAGTGCTAGTCTCCGGAAGTTGCCCTCCTACGAGCAGTACTTC
CSASLRKLPSYEQYF
>NA|TRBV7-9|NA|TRBJ2-7
TGTGCCAGCAGCCACACAGCCCCATCTTACGAGCAGTACTTC
CASSHTAPSYEQYF
>NA|TRBV15|TRBD1|TRBJ2-7
TGTGCCACCAGCAGAGATTATGGACAGGGGGAGCAGTACTTC
CATSRDYGQGEQYF
>NA|TRBV6-5|TRBD1|TRBJ1-1
TGTGCCAGCGGGGGGACAGGGGGACACACTGAAGCTTTCTTT
CASGGTGGHTEAFF
>NA|TRBV4-3|TRBD1|TRBJ1-4
TGCGCCAGCAGCCAATATTCGGGACAGGGTAATGAAAAACTGTTTTTT
CASSQYSGQGNEKLFF
>NA|TRBV4-1|NA|TRBJ2-2
TGCGCCAGCAGCCAAGATCGCTACAGGGAGTTGGGGACCGGGGAGCTGTTTTTT
CASSQDRYRELGTGELFF
>once|TRBV4-2|TRBD1|TRBJ1-5
TGTGCCAGCAGCCCTAAAATTGACAGGGGCAATCAGCCCCAGCATTTT
CASSPKIDRGNQPQHF
>NA|TRBV6-2/TRBV6-3|TRBD2|TRBJ2-7
TGTGCCAGCAGTTCAAGGACTAGCGCGACCTACGAGCAGTACTTC
CASSSRTSATYEQYF
>NA|TRBV24-1|NA|TRBJ2-1
TGTGCCACCAGTGACGTTCACAATGAGCAGTTCTTC
CATSDVHNEQFF
>NA|TRBV7-2|TRBD2|TRBJ2-3
TGTGCCAGCAGCCCTTCATGGCGGGAGGTGACAGATACGCAGTATTTT
CASSPSWREVTDTQYF
>NA|TRBV28|NA|TRBJ2-2
TGTGCCAGCAGAAGACCGACACAGGGCGGGGAGCTGTTTTTT
CASRRPTQGGELFF
>once|TRBV9|TRBD2|TRBJ2-1
TGTGCCAGCAGCGTAGTGCAAGCGGGGGGGCCGGTTGAGCAGTTCTTC
CASSVVQAGGPVEQFF
>once|TRBV4-2|TRBD2|TRBJ2-7
TGTGCCAGCAGCCTAAAGCGGGAGGGCCACGAGCAGTACTTC
CASSLKREGHEQYF
>NA|TRBV7-7|NA|TRBJ2-1
TGTGCCAGCAGCTTAACAGGTGATTCCTACAATGAGCAGTTCTTC
CASSLTGDSYNEQFF
>NA|TRBV2|NA|TRBJ2-3
TGTGCCAGCAGTCAGAGATCAGGTCTTGGGGACACAGATACGCAGTATTTT
CASSQRSGLGDTDTQYF